The rows below give T cell receptor beta chains drawn from one sample of a study of shared clonotypes between healthy human individuals. TCRdb keeps only in-frame clones here, not all; method: immunoSEQ multiplex PCR. The sample records 300,000 to 400,000 clones, 80% to 90% being singletons. Sequenced input: memory CD8+ T cells sorted from blood. The receptors shown here come from a man aged 18 to 30 in good health. Each CDR3 is given without its conserved first and last residue.

TRBJ2-7 TRBV7-9 ASSGQDYEQY
TRBJ2-3 TRBV7-9 ASSTAGSTDTQY
TRBJ2-7 TRBV10-2 ASDSGEDYEQY
TRBJ1-2 TRBV5-4 ASSHPRGPRKYGYT
TRBJ2-7 TRBV29-1 SVDIGTRVDEQY
TRBJ2-7 TRBV6-6 ASSPRDEQY
TRBJ1-2 TRBV27 ASSLSRGLTGEDGYT
TRBJ1-1 TRBV5-1 ASSATGYTEAF
TRBJ2-3 TRBV10-1 ASSSGSSNTQY
TRBJ1-5 TRBV4-3 ASSPHRGDNQPQH
TRBJ2-3 TRBV27 ASSPHRGGADTQY
TRBJ1-2 TRBV20-1 SAITGPLH
TRBJ2-7 TRBV7-9 ASSLWTGSSYEQY
TRBJ2-7 TRBV7-9 ASSLEAGPDEQY
TRBJ2-3 TRBV27 ASSLGDTQY
TRBJ2-3 TRBV7-3 ASSLPRRGGTDTQY